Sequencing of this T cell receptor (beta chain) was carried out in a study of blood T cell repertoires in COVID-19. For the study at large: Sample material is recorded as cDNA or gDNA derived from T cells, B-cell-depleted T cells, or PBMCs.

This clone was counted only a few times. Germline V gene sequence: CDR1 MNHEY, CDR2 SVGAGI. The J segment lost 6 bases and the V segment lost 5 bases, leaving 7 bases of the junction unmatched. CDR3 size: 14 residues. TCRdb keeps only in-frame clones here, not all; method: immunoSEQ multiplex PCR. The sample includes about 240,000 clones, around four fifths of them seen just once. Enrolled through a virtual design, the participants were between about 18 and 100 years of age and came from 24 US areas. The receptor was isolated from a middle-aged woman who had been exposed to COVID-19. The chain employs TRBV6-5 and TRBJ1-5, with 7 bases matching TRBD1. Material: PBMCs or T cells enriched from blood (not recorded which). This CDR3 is CASSTGEPGQPQHF. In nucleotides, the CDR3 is TGTGCCAGCAGTACAGGGGAGCCTGGTCAGCCCCAGCATTTT.